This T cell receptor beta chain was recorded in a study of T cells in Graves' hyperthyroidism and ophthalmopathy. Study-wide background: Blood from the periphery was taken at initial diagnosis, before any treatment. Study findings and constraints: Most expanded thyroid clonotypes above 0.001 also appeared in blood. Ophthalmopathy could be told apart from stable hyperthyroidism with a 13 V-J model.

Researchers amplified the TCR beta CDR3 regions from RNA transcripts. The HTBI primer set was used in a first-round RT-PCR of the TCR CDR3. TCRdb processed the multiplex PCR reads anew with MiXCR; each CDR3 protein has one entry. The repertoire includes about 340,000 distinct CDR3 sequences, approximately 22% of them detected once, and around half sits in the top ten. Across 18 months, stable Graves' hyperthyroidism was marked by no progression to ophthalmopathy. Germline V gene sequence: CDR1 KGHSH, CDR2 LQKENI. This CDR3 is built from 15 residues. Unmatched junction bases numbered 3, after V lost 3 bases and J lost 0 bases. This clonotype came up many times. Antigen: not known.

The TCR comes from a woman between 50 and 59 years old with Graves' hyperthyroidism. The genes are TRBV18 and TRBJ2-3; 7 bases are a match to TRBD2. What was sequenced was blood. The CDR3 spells CASSPQGGSTDTQYF. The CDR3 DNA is TGTGCCAGCTCACCGCAGGGAGGGAGCACAGATACGCAGTATTTT.